This record concerns one T cell receptor (beta chain) sequence. This entry is derived from a study of shared clonotypes between healthy human individuals. Profiled with immunoSEQ multiplex PCR; TCRdb holds only in-frame clones, not every one. The repertoire has roughly 660,000 clones, less than 95% of them found once; the top ten carry about 33%. The germline gives CDR1 MNHEY, CDR2 SMNVEV (reference sequence). Trimming left V 3 bases short and J 5 bases short, with 10 bases between. This CDR3 spans 13 amino acids. The TCR comes from a man aged 18 to 30 in good health. Some clones in this sample may be carry-over from other donors' samples. V is TRBV27 and J is TRBJ2-5; D unresolved. Sequenced input: memory CD8+ T cells from PBMCs. As for subset: CD45RO+ cells pooled with CCR7-negative TemRA cells. The DNA of the CDR3 is TGTGCCAGCAGTTTCCACAGCAAGGAGACCCAGTACTTC. It translates to CASSFHSKETQYF.